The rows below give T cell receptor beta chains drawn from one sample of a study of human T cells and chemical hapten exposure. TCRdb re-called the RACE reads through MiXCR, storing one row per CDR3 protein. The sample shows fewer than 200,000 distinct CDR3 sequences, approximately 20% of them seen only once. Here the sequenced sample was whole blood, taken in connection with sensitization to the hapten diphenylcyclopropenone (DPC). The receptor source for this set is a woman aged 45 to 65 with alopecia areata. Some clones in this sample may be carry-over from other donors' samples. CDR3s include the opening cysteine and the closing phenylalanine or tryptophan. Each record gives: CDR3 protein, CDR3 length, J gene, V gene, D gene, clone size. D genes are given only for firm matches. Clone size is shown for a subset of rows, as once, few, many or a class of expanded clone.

CSVVAKGENTGELFF	15	TRBJ2-2	TRBV29-1	.	.
CASSLGGRAWYEQYF	15	TRBJ2-7	TRBV11-2	TRBD2	.
CSARYVTSGWHNEQFF	16	TRBJ2-1	TRBV20-1	TRBD2	.
CASSSPVIRTSNSPLHF	17	TRBJ1-6	TRBV6-2/TRBV6-3	.	few
CASRGLGDNEQFF	13	TRBJ2-1	TRBV9	.	.
CASSSGTGNSPLHF	14	TRBJ1-6	TRBV7-9	.	.
CASSPGGTVNTGELFF	16	TRBJ2-2	TRBV18	.	few
CSARDFGQGRGEDTQYF	17	TRBJ2-3	TRBV20-1	TRBD1	.
CASSQVVSPQGPFYGYTF	18	TRBJ1-2	TRBV4-2	.	many
CASSLGDEQFF	11	TRBJ2-1	TRBV12-3/TRBV12-4	.	.
CASSPRWPNTGELFF	15	TRBJ2-2	TRBV2	.	.
CASSTGLAGGVGSTDTQYF	19	TRBJ2-3	TRBV5-1	TRBD2	few
CASSQGSQETQYF	13	TRBJ2-5	TRBV11-2	.	many
CASSALAVSSYNEQFF	16	TRBJ2-1	TRBV9	.	.
CASKRQPSYEQYF	13	TRBJ2-7	TRBV6-5	.	few
CASSESGSGSYGGELFF	17	TRBJ2-2	TRBV10-1	TRBD2	.
CAISGLADNNEQFF	14	TRBJ2-1	TRBV10-3	TRBD2	.
CASSLRPSGGEQFF	14	TRBJ2-1	TRBV5-1	TRBD2	few
CASSSFISTDTQYF	14	TRBJ2-3	TRBV5-1	.	.
CASSSVGRERETQYF	15	TRBJ2-5	TRBV7-9	.	few
CASRTANEQFF	11	TRBJ2-1	TRBV5-1	.	.
CSARMGGVQETQYF	14	TRBJ2-5	TRBV20-1	TRBD2	few
CSARGTRGGSEKLFF	15	TRBJ1-4	TRBV20-1	.	.
CASRGLAKNIQYF	13	TRBJ2-4	TRBV6-1	.	.
CASSEAGVKSREQYF	15	TRBJ2-7	TRBV25-1	.	.
CASSATPTGVEAFF	14	TRBJ1-1	TRBV5-1	TRBD1	few
CATSRGDRAGGNQPQHF	17	TRBJ1-5	TRBV15	TRBD1	once
CASSQSNQPQHF	12	TRBJ1-5	TRBV3-1	.	.
CSVDAGGERYGYTF	14	TRBJ1-2	TRBV29-1	.	few
CATRRDSSSYEQYF	14	TRBJ2-7	TRBV15	.	few
CASSFGQWNEKLFF	14	TRBJ1-4	TRBV7-9	.	few
CATSTGQVNQPQHF	14	TRBJ1-5	TRBV27	TRBD1	few
CASSVRVREGLGGYTF	16	TRBJ1-2	TRBV9	.	few
CASSHVGTSGSRDTQYF	17	TRBJ2-3	TRBV27	TRBD2	.
CASSPGTSGFSYEQYF	16	TRBJ2-7	TRBV5-1	TRBD2	.
CASTQRSSYNEQFF	14	TRBJ2-1	TRBV11-2	.	.
CASSTLDRQGEAFF	14	TRBJ1-1	TRBV5-1	TRBD1	.
CASSSTRQGPTYEQYF	16	TRBJ2-7	TRBV28	TRBD1	many
CASKFDRRPSFTDTQYF	17	TRBJ2-3	TRBV6-5	.	.
CASSLVGQGRNEQFF	15	TRBJ2-1	TRBV11-1	TRBD1	few
CSALVADTQYF	11	TRBJ2-3	TRBV29-1	.	.
CATSAGANTEAFF	13	TRBJ1-1	TRBV24-1	.	.
CASSQGPGNTIYF	13	TRBJ1-3	TRBV9	.	few
CASISLKDTGELFF	14	TRBJ2-2	TRBV27	.	.
CASSLEAGPNQPQHF	15	TRBJ1-5	TRBV5-1	.	few
CSARAELGNEKLFF	14	TRBJ1-4	TRBV20-1	.	few
CASSREDEKLFF	12	TRBJ1-4	TRBV4-2	.	few
CASSYSGSNNEKLFF	15	TRBJ1-4	TRBV6-6	.	few
CASSPLGPIYNEQFF	15	TRBJ2-1	TRBV4-1	.	few
CVSSPGTRNYGYTF	14	TRBJ1-2	TRBV5-5	.	.
CSVGVAGRAPFF	12	TRBJ2-1	TRBV29-1	TRBD2	.
CSASGGRIEQFF	12	TRBJ2-1	TRBV20-1	.	.
CASSEEGRYTEAFF	14	TRBJ1-1	TRBV2	.	.
CASVPSGIPEQFF	13	TRBJ2-1	TRBV2	TRBD2	.
CASSLRMNTEAFF	13	TRBJ1-1	TRBV7-9	.	few
CASSLAGLNTGELFF	15	TRBJ2-2	TRBV5-1	.	many
CASSEGGLAGGPRYNEQFF	19	TRBJ2-1	TRBV2	TRBD2	few